The T cell receptor (beta chain) described here comes from a study of control samples from healthy donors and cancer patients. Some clones are missing from TCRdb's copy, which holds only in-frame ones; the method was immunoSEQ multiplex PCR. This sample has approximately 100,000 clones, with 86% found just once. In germline, CDR1 is MNHEY, CDR2 SVGAGI. This CDR3 comprises 15 residues. The V end was cut by 4 bases, the J end by 5 bases, with 17 bases between. The clonotype was recovered from a man aged 30 to 39 in good health. J is TRBJ1-2 and V is TRBV6-5, with D uncertain. The source material was blood. In nucleotides, the CDR3 is TGTGCCAGCAGTTCCAATGCGGCCCCTCGGTATGGCTACACCTTC. Translating it yields CASSSNAAPRYGYTF.